What follows describes a single T cell receptor beta chain. Its antigen is still unknown. These data are taken from a study of CD8 T cells in ankylosing spondylitis. Findings and caveats of the study: There was a TCR beta motif, made of eight highly homologous variants, that appeared characteristic of ankylosing spondylitis blood. Researchers report that disease-linked clones proved CD8+ and relatively rare in peripheral blood. Earlier work had already found some motif variants in reactive arthritis synovial fluid and blood.

Quantitative 5'-RACE was performed with molecular barcodes, and it yielded the TCR beta libraries. TCRdb re-called the 5' RACE reads through MiXCR, storing one row per CDR3 protein. The sample comprises some 800,000 distinct CDR3 sequences, roughly 10% of which are singletons, and roughly 0.51% rests with the top ten. The CDR3 totals 15 residues. The V end was cut by 5 bases, the J end by 5 bases, with 18 bases between. Germline lookup yields CDR1 SGHAT and CDR2 FQNNGV. Sequenced material: blood, either unsorted or a sorted T cell fraction (not recorded which). This TCR was recovered from a male donor with ankylosing spondylitis. J is TRBJ1-1 and V is TRBV11-2; D possibly corresponds to TRBD1 (5 bases). The DNA for the CDR3 is TGTGCCAGCAGCCCCCCCTGGGGGATTTGGACTGAAGCTTTCTTT. Protein: CASSPPWGIWTEAFF.